These T cell receptor beta chains were read from a single sample in a study of CXCR3-negative and CXCR3-positive naive CD8 T cells. TCRdb reprocessed the 5' RACE reads; each CDR3 protein has one entry and no DNA is given. The table for this sample gives some 150,000 distinct CDR3 sequences. Sequences were obtained from naive CXCR3+ CD8+ T cells from blood. These receptors were taken from a human donor in good health. Some clones in this sample may be carry-over from other donors' samples. The CDR3 runs from the conserved cysteine through the conserved F or W.

TRBJ2-1	TRBV9	20	CASSVEEGSGLAGDYNEQFF
TRBJ2-1	TRBV10-3	16	CAIGTRAEGSYIEQFF
TRBJ1-5	TRBV7-6	15	CASSLNDANNQPQHF
TRBJ1-1	TRBV3-1	12	CASSPIGTEAFF
TRBJ1-2	TRBV7-2	14	CASTEPGFNYGYTF
TRBJ2-7	TRBV7-9	14	CASSLRPEPYEQYF
TRBJ2-7	TRBV7-8	15	CASSNTGGSYYEQYF
TRBJ2-1	TRBV7-8	19	CASSLGWTGPFGDGNEQFF
TRBJ2-7	TRBV9	14	CASSPVAGFYEQYF
TRBJ2-1	TRBV7-3	15	CASSFTTGGWYEQFF
TRBJ2-3	TRBV3-1	14	CASSPKARADTQYF
TRBJ2-1	TRBV18	16	CASSPTGGWDDDEQFF
TRBJ1-1	TRBV5-1	13	CASSLGSVPEAFF
TRBJ2-1	TRBV7-9	13	CASSSPDGNEQFF
TRBJ2-1	TRBV5-4	13	CASSLRDEDEQFF
TRBJ1-6	TRBV28	14	CASSLGQEDSPLHF
TRBJ2-1	TRBV12-3/TRBV12-4	12	CASSLAWSEQFF
TRBJ2-1	TRBV14	17	CASSNTATGTLDNEQFF
TRBJ1-1	TRBV12-3/TRBV12-4	13	CASKAGGLTEAFF
TRBJ2-3	TRBV7-8	18	CASSLRETAGAATDTQYF
TRBJ2-7	TRBV5-1	15	CASSLAGGNYYEQYF
TRBJ2-7	TRBV7-9	12	CASRQGAGEQYF
TRBJ2-1	TRBV4-3	14	CASSQDRLVNEQFF
TRBJ2-3	TRBV28	15	CASSSLREGTDTQYF
TRBJ2-7	TRBV28	14	CASSSLTGPYEQYF
TRBJ2-1	TRBV7-6	15	CASRQDPVSYNEQFF
TRBJ1-1	TRBV5-5	12	CASSLGQLEAFF
TRBJ2-3	TRBV6-4	14	CASSDRPGGDTQYF
TRBJ2-7	TRBV2	15	CASRHGRMSSYEQYF
TRBJ1-1	TRBV13	14	CASSQGQPNTEAFF
TRBJ2-7	TRBV19	14	CASSIEGQYYEQYF